A selection of T cell receptor beta chains follows, all from one sample in a study of cytomegalovirus exposure and HLA in healthy donors. Produced via immunoSEQ multiplex PCR; TCRdb's table is partial and in-frame only. The table records more than 90,000 clones, 77% of them present only once. Sequenced sample: PBMCs. All receptors derive from a man aged 50-59 years in good health and CMV-seropositive. Both conserved end residues are part of each CDR3. A D gene is named only where the DNA matches it firmly. Only part of the rows carry a size: once, few, many, or a class if the clone is expanded.

v_gene,abundance,d_gene,j_gene,CDR3aa,CDR3nt
TRBV5-1,few,-,TRBJ2-1,CASSLEAGSYNEQFF,TGCGCCAGCAGCTTGGAAGCGGGCTCCTACAATGAGCAGTTCTTC
TRBV4-1,-,-,TRBJ1-1,CASSPGGTEAFF,TGCGCCAGCAGCCCCGGAGGCACTGAAGCTTTCTTT
TRBV13,few,TRBD2,TRBJ2-1,CASSPPTGTSGRFSYNEQFF,TGTGCCAGCAGCCCCCCGACCGGGACTAGCGGGCGTTTCTCCTACAATGAGCAGTTCTTC
TRBV5-1,-,-,TRBJ2-3,CASSLGYGEDTQYF,TGCGCCAGCAGCTTAGGATACGGGGAAGATACGCAGTATTTT
TRBV10-3,once,TRBD2,TRBJ2-7,CATLNKREGTGEQYF,TGTGCCACGCTGAATAAGCGGGAGGGCACGGGGGAGCAGTACTTC
TRBV18,-,TRBD2,TRBJ2-5,CASSPPASGGFQETQYF,TGTGCCAGCTCACCACCGGCTAGCGGGGGATTCCAAGAGACCCAGTACTTC
TRBV18,-,-,TRBJ2-7,CASSPSRDWDYEQYF,TGTGCCAGCTCACCGTCCCGGGATTGGGACTACGAGCAGTACTTC
TRBV5-4,-,-,TRBJ1-4,CASSLTGNEKLFF,TGTGCCAGCAGCTTAACAGGAAATGAAAAACTGTTTTTT
TRBV19,-,TRBD1,TRBJ1-2,CASSIPGQGVRYGYTF,TGTGCCAGTAGTATACCGGGACAGGGGGTCCGCTATGGCTACACCTTC
TRBV27,-,-,TRBJ2-2,CASSMDRVNTGELFF,TGTGCCAGCAGTATGGACAGAGTCAACACCGGGGAGCTGTTTTTT